This TCR delta chain was identified in a study of Vδ1+ human thymocytes. Whole-study findings and limits: Thymic TRG and TRD repertoires appeared highly polyclonal, with Gaussian CDR3 length distributions. The authors advised highly purified populations and single-cell validation. TRG sequences recurred across donors, whereas TRD sequences stayed essentially private. Thymic delta-chain repertoires held roughly 18% Vdelta2 sequences and few Vdelta3, despite high sort purity.

The CDR3 sequence is 17 residues long. Germline CDR1 is TSWWSYY and CDR2 is QGS. After removal of 5 bases from V and 8 bases from J, the junction contained 18 bases not matched to a gene. Alphabeta T cells were depleted, then CD3+ Vdelta1+ Vdelta2- thymocytes were FACS-sorted. The template was reverse-transcribed extracted RNA. Multiplex PCR used pooled V-gene forward primers and a constant-region reverse primer to amplify CDR3s. TCRdb re-called the multiplex PCR reads using CATT. The sample includes around 76,000 delta-chain clones, approximately 34% of them seen just once. Comment on this clone: The antigen remains undetermined.

The TCR comes from a boy younger than two who had congenital heart surgery. Sequences were obtained from Vdelta1+ gamma-delta thymocytes from the thymus. Subset of the sample: FACS-sorted CD3+ TCRalphabeta- TCRVdelta1+ TCRVdelta2- thymocytes. V gene TRDV1 combines with J gene TRDJ1; 9 bases agree with TRDD2. CDR3 loop: CALGNWPSYNLHTKLIF. CDR3 DNA: TGTGCTCTTGGGAACTGGCCTTCCTACAATCTGCATACAAAACTCATCTTT.